The sequence of this T cell receptor beta chain was determined in a study of cytomegalovirus exposure and HLA in healthy donors. Study-wide findings and caveats: A later analysis reported that several of the most significant clusters appeared to be linked to common viral pathogens, among them Epstein-Barr virus. Exclusion applied to some V segments, including TRBV6-2 and TRBV6-3, as they were indistinguishable. In vitro checks showed that a few CMV-associated chains really do target CMV antigens.

On this clone: As yet, its antigen is unknown.

In nominal health when sampled, donors likely had unrecorded immune exposures nonetheless. The CDR3 is 15 residues long. Germline V gives CDR1 SGHRS, CDR2 YFSETQ. Trimming at V came to 5 bases and at J to 6 bases, leaving 5 bases not matched to a gene. It was with 60 Vbeta and 13 Jbeta primers that the PCR ran. The repertoire was sequenced with immunoSEQ multiplex PCR; TCRdb's copy has only in-frame clones and lacks some. This sample's clone table lists roughly 53,000 clones. The sequenced sample consisted of PBMCs. The chain links TRBV5-1 to TRBJ1-6; 10 bases align to TRBD1. The source of this sequence is a female donor in good health and CMV-seronegative. In DNA, the CDR3 is TGCGCCAGCAGGGCTGGACAGGGGGGTAATTCACCCCTCCACTTT. Protein product: CASRAGQGGNSPLHF.